Included here is one T cell receptor (beta chain) sequence, with context. This clone appeared a few times. No antigen is known for it. Nothing much larger sits one base from this clone, and base qualities are not available. These data originate in a study of metastatic and nonmetastatic thyroid tumors (dated by TCRdb to 2019 to 2021). Regarding the research as a whole: Repertoires were compared across peripheral blood and tumor or nodule tissue samples from malignant and benign thyroid patients. Results and caveats for the whole study, not just this receptor: In both blood and tumor samples, TCR beta diversity was reported to be significantly higher in malignant tumors than in benign nodules.

CDR1 and CDR2, per the germline V gene, are MNHNS and SASEGT. After removal of 2 bases from V and 6 bases from J, the junction retains 14 bases not matched to a gene. There are 18 amino acids in the CDR3, from cysteine to phenylalanine inclusive. Only the CDR3 DNA is retained, 54 bases long and in frame from the first base. Before undergoing thyroid surgery, none of the patients had been given any kind of treatment. Using T-cell receptor beta sequencing, the study looked back at clinical samples from patients collected from the early 2010s to the late 2010s. The method was PCR. The listed sequencing device is Illumina HiSeq 4000. High-throughput sequencing was used to profile the TCR beta-chain CDR3 region of every patient. For the original study's pipeline: The researchers built a classifier to tell apart papillary thyroid cancer patients with distant metastasis, based on CDR3 differences among clinicopathological groups. Repertoire diversity was assessed with the Shannon index, and tumor-blood repertoire similarity with the Morisita-Horn index. TCRdb itself trimmed the public reads at Q25 with fastp, ran MiXCR and retained productive beta chains. The V and J calls were not made by the authors but by TCRdb's processing. Counted in this sample were about 35,000 clones; 18% of them appeared once. The ten largest clones take up approximately 13% of the sample.

The source of this sequence is a male donor with papillary thyroid cancer or a benign thyroid nodule (not recorded which). Some clones in this sample may be carry-over from other donors' samples. The chain is made from TRBV6-1 and TRBJ2-7; 12 of the junction bases match TRBD2. The sample comprised blood. The DNA sequence is as follows: TGTGCCAGCAGTGAACTAGCGGGGGGGCAAAGATACGAGTCCGAGCAGTACTTC. This encodes CASSELAGGQRYESEQYF.